Here is one T cell receptor beta chain with its context. Its target is unknown. The CDR3 consists of 13 residues. Germline V gene data show CDR1 as GTSNPN and CDR2 as SVGIG (reference sequence). V dropped 4 bases and J dropped 4 bases, with 10 bases sitting between them. Measured with immunoSEQ multiplex PCR; TCRdb has only the in-frame clones, and not every one. The sample consists of 100,000 to 150,000 clones, 88% of them appearing once. The time point was: blood 2 weeks post-SBRT. The treatment is: 15 Gy SBRT to primary tumor, nephrectomy 4 weeks later. Radiation-treated patients gave blood at baseline, week 2 and week 4. The sample comes from a study of radiation and T cells in renal cell carcinoma. Turning to the study itself: Nephrectomy followed 15 Gy stereotactic body radiation by 4 weeks.

Broader study findings: From baseline, blood top tumor clonotypes peaked at 2 weeks post-radiation.

The sequence came from a woman in her seventies with renal cell carcinoma. This sample comprised blood, obtained from a patient whose treatment included radiotherapy and nephrectomy. This sequence joins TRBV30 and TRBJ1-4; D remains unclear. CDR3 coding DNA: TGTGCCTGGAATGATAGGTATAATGAAAAACTGTTTTTT. Protein product: CAWNDRYNEKLFF.